This record concerns one T cell receptor (beta chain) sequence. Its antigen remains unknown. V was pared by 1 base and J by 5 bases, with 8 bases between. The V gene's germline CDR1 is SGHAT and CDR2 FQNNGV. The CDR3 has 14 residues. This specimen belongs to a study of cytomegalovirus exposure and HLA in healthy donors. Across the study: Roughly 180 million T cells yielded approximately 100 million unique TCR beta sequences, as an earlier analysis found.

The PCR ran on 60 Vbeta and 13 Jbeta primers. The assay was immunoSEQ multiplex PCR, and TCRdb's table has in-frame clones only and misses some. Among about 160,000 clones listed, roughly 77% were seen once. Study-wide points: CMV serostatus was the only recorded immune exposure for donors. Later on, a genetic analysis was performed. It linked a missense variant in DCLRE1C with V- and J-gene trimming of TCR beta.

The receptor was derived from a woman aged 40 to 50 in good health and CMV-seropositive. V is TRBV11-2 and J is TRBJ2-2; tentatively, D is TRBD1 (6 bases). Sequenced material: PBMCs. CDR3 bases: TGTGCCAGCAGCTTAGGGGGGCGGACCGGGGAGCTGTTTTTT. Protein product: CASSLGGRTGELFF. The whole variable domain, filled in from reference TRBV11-2 and TRBJ2-2, reads EAGVAQSPRYKIIEKRQSVAFWCNPISGHATLYWYQQILGQGPKLLIQFQNNGVVDDSQLPKDRFSAERLKGVDSTLKIQPAKLEDSAVYLCASSLGGRTGELFFGEGSRLTVL.